The T cell receptor beta chain described here comes from a study of cytomegalovirus exposure and HLA in healthy donors. The PCR was carried out with 60 Vbeta primers and 13 Jbeta primers. Repertoires were generated with immunoSEQ multiplex PCR, while TCRdb's copy carries only in-frame clones and drops some. The sample includes 100,000 to 150,000 clones, approximately 80% of them seen just once. In germline, CDR1 is SGHTA, CDR2 FQGNSA. J gave up 4 bases and V 1 base, and 0 bases lay outside the gene matches. This CDR3 comprises 13 residues. Regarding the study as a whole: Several top significant clusters appeared, in a later analysis, to be linked to common viral pathogens. Reportedly, HLA-A and HLA-B alleles of most subjects were accurately predicted from TCR beta.

In regard to this clone: The antigen remains undetermined.

The sequence came from a boy aged 2 to 10 in good health and CMV-seronegative. The specimen sequenced was PBMCs. The gene calls are TRBV7-2 and TRBJ1-1, with 7 bases aligning to TRBD1. The CDR3 loop reads CASSLGQGTEAFF. The CDR3 DNA is TGTGCCAGCAGCTTAGGACAGGGCACTGAAGCTTTCTTT.